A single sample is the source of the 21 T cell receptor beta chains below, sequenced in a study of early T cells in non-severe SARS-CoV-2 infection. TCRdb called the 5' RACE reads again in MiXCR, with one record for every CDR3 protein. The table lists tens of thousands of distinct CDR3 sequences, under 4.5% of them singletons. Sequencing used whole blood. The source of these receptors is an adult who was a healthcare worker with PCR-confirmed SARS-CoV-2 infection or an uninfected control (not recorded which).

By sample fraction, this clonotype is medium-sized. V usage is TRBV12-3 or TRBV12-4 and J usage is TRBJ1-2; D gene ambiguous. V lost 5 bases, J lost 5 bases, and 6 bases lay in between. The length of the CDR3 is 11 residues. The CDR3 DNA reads TGTGCCAGCAGTACAGCGTATGGCTACACCTTC. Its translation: CASSTAYGYTF.

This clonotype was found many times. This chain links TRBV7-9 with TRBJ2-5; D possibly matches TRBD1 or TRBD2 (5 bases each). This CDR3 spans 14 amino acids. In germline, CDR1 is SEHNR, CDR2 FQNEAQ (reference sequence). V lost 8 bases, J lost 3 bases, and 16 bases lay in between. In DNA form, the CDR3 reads TGTGCCAGCCTTAGGGACCCCCGTAAAGAGACCCAGTACTTC. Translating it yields CASLRDPRKETQYF.

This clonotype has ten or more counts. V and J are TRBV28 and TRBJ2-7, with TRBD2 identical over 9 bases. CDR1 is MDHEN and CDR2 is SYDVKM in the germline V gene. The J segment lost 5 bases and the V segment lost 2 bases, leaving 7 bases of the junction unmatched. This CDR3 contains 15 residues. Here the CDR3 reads CASSLISGSTHEQYF. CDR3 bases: TGTGCCAGCAGTTTAATTAGCGGGAGTACCCACGAGCAGTACTTC. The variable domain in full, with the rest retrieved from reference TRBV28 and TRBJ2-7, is DVKVTQSSRYLVKRTGEKVFLECVQDMDHENMFWYRQDPGLGLRLIYFSYDVKMKEKGDIPEGYSVSREKKERFSLILESASTNQTSMYLCASSLISGSTHEQYFGPGTRLTVT.

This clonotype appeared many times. The CDR3 DNA sequence: TGTGCCAGCAGGCGGGTGAACACCGGGGAGCTGTTTTTT. This translates into CASRRVNTGELFF. The chain recombines TRBV12-3 or TRBV12-4 with TRBJ2-2, with D perhaps TRBD2 (5 bases). The CDR3 is 13 amino acids. V lost 6 bases and J 1 base, leaving 6 bases between the germline ends.

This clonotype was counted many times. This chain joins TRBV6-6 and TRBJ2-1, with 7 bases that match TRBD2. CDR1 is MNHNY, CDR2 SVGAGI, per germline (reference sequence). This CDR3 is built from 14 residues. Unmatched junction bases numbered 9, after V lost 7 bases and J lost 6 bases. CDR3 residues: CASTKGTTLNEQFF. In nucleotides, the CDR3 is TGTGCCAGCACTAAGGGGACTACGCTCAATGAGCAGTTCTTC.

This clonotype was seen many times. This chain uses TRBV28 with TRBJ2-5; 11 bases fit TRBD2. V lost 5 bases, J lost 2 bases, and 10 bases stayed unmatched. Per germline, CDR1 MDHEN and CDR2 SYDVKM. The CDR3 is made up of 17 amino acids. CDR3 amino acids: CASSPRPGTSGQETQYF. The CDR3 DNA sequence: TGTGCCAGCAGTCCCCGCCCCGGGACTAGCGGACAAGAGACCCAGTACTTC.

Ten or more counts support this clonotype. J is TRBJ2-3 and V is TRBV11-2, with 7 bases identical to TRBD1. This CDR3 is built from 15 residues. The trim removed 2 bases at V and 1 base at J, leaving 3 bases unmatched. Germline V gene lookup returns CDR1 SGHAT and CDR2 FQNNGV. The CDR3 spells CASSLRGPRTDTQYF. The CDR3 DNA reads TGTGCCAGCAGCTTAAGGGGGCCCCGCACAGATACGCAGTATTTT.

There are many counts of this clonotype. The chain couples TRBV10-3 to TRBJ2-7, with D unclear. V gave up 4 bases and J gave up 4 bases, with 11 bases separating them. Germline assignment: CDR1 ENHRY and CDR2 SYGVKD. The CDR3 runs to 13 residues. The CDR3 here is CAISALGFYEQYF. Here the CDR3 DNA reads TGTGCCATCAGTGCATTGGGTTTTTACGAGCAGTACTTC.

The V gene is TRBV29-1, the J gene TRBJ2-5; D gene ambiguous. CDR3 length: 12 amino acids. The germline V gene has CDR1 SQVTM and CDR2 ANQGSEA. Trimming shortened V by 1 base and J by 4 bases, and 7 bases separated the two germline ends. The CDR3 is CSVEVSPETQYF. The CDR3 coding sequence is TGCAGCGTTGAAGTTAGCCCAGAGACCCAGTACTTC.

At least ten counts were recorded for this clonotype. In DNA, the CDR3 is TGTGCCAGCAGTCGAACCGGGACTAGAAGTGGAACCGGGGAGCTGTTTTTT. Its translation: CASSRTGTRSGTGELFF. The chain is built from TRBV7-2 and TRBJ2-2; TRBD2 matches 8 bases. Germline V gene sequence: CDR1 SGHTA, CDR2 FQGNSA. With V trimmed by 6 bases and J by 5 bases, 14 bases remained unmatched. This CDR3 comprises 17 residues.

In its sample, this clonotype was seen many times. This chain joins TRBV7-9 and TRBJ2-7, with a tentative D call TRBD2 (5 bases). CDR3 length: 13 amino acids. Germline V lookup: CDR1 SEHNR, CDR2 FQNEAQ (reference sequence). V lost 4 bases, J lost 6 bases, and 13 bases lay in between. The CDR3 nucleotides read TGTGCCAGCAGCTCGGAGGACTCTTCCGAGCAGTACTTC. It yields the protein CASSSEDSSEQYF.

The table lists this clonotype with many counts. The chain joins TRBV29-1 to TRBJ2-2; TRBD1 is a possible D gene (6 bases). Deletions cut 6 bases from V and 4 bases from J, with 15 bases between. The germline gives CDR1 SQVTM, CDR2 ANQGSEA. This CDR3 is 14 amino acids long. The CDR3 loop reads CSVTVGAATGELFF. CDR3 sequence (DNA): TGCAGCGTGACGGTGGGGGCGGCCACCGGGGAGCTGTTTTTT.

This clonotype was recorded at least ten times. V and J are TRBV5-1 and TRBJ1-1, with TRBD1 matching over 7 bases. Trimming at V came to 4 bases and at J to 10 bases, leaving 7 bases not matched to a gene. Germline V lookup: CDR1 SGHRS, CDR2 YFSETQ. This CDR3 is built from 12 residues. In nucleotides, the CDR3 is TGCGCCAGCAGCCTAGACAGGGAGGCAGCTTTCTTT. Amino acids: CASSLDREAAFF. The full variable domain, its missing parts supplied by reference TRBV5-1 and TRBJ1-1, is KAGVTQTPRYLIKTRGQQVTLSCSPISGHRSVSWYQQTPGQGLQFLFEYFSETQRNKGNFPGRFSGRQFSNSRSEMNVSTLELGDSALYLCASSLDREAAFFGQGTRLTVV.

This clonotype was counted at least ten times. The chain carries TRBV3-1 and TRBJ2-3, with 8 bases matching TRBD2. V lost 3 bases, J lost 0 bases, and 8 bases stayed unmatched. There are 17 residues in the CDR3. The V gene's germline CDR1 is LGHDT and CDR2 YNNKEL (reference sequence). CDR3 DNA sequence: TGTGCCAGCAGCCACCAAATAGCGGGATCTAGCACAGATACGCAGTATTTT. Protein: CASSHQIAGSSTDTQYF.

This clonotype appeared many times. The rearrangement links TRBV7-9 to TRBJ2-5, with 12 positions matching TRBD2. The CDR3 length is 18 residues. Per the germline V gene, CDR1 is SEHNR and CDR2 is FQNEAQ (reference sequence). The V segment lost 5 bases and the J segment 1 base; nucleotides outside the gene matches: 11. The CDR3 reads CASSRGVGLAGPQETQYF. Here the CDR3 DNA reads TGTGCCAGCAGCCGAGGAGTCGGACTAGCGGGACCCCAAGAGACCCAGTACTTC. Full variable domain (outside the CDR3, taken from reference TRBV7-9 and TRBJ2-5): DTGVSQNPRHKITKRGQNVTFRCDPISEHNRLYWYRQTLGQGPEFLTYFQNEAQLEKSRLLSDRFSAERPKGSFSTLEIQRTEQGDSAMYLCASSRGVGLAGPQETQYFGPGTRLLVL.

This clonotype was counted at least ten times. This CDR3 is CASSLGTALLLAKNIQYF. In DNA, the CDR3 is TGTGCCAGCAGTTTAGGGACAGCTCTCCTGCTAGCCAAAAACATTCAGTACTTC. This chain links TRBV27 with TRBJ2-4; 7 bases map to TRBD1. This CDR3 is built from 18 residues. The germline V gene encodes CDR1 MNHEY and CDR2 SMNVEV (reference sequence). V lost 2 bases, J lost 0 bases, and 10 bases stayed unmatched.

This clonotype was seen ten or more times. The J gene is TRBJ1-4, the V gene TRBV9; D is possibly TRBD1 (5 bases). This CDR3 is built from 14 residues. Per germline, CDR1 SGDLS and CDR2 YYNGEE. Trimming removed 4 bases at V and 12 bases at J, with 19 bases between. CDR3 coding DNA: TGTGCCAGCAGCCCGGGACTGCCGAAAGAAGAACTGTTTTTT. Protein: CASSPGLPKEELFF.

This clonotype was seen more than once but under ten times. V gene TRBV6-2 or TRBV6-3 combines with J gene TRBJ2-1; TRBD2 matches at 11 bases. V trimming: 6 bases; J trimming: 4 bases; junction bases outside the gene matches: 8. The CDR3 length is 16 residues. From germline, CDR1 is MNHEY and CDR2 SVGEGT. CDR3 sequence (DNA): TGTGCCAGCAGCACTACGGGACTAGCGGCTTACAATGAGCAGTTCTTC. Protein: CASSTTGLAAYNEQFF.

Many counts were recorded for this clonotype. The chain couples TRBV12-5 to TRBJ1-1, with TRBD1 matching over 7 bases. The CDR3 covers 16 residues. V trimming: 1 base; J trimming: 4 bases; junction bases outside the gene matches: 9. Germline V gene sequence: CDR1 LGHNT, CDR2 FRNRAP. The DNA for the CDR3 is TGTGCTAGTGGTTTGGCAAGGGGGCGTGCGGTCACTGAAGCTTTCTTT. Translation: CASGLARGRAVTEAFF.

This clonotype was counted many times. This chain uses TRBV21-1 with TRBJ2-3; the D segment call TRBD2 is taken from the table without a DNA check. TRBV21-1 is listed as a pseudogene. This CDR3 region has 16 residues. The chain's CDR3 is CASSKSTSGSGDTQYF. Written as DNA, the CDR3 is TGTGCCAGCAGCAAGTCGACTAGCGGATCCGGAGATACGCAGTATTTT.

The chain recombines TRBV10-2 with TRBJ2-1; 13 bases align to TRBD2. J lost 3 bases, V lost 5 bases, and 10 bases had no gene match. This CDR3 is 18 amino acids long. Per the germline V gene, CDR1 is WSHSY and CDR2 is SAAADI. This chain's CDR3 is CASSRLTSGRAVYNEQFF. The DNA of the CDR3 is TGCGCCAGCAGTCGCCTAACTAGCGGGAGGGCCGTCTACAATGAGCAGTTCTTC.